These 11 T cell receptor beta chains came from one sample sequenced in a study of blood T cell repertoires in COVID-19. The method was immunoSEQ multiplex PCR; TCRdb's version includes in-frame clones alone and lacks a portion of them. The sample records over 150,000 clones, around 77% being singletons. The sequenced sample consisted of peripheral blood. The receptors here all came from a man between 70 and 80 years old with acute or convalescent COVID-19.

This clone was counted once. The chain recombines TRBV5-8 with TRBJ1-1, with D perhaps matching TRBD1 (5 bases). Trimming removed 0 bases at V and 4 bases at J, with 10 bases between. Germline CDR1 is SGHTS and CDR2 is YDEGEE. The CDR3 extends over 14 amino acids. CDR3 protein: CASSLVGGLTEAFF. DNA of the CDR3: TGTGCCAGCAGCTTGGTGGGGGGTCTCACTGAAGCTTTCTTT.

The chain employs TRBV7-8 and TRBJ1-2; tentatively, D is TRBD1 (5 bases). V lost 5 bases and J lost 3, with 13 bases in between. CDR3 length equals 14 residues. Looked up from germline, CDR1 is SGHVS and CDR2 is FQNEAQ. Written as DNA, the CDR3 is TGTGCCAGCAGCAGCGGGGGGGTAGACTATGGCTACACCTTC. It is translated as CASSSGGVDYGYTF.

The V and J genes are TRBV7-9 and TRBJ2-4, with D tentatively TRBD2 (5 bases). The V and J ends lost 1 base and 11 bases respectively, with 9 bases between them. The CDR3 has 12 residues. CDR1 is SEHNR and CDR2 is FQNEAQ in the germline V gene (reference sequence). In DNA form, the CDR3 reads TGTGCCAGCAGCTTAGACCCGAGGGTTCAGTACTTC. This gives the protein CASSLDPRVQYF.

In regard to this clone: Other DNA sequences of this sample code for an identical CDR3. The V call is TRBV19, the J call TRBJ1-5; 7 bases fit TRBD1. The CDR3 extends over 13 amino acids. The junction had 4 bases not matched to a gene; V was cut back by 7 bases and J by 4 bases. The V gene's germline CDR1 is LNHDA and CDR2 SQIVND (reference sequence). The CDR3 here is CASTDRANQPQHF. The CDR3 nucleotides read TGTGCCAGTACCGACAGGGCTAATCAGCCCCAGCATTTT.

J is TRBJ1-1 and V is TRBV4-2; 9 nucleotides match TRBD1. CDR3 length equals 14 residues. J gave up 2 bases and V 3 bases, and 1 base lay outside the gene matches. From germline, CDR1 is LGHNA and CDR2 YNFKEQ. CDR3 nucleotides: TGTGCCAGCAGCCAGGGACAGGGAAACACTGAAGCTTTCTTT. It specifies CASSQGQGNTEAFF.

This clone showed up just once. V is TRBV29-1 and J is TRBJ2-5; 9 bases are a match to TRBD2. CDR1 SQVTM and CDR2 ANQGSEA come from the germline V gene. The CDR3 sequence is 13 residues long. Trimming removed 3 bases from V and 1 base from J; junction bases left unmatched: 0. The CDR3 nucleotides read TGCAGCGTTGAGCGGGGGGGCCAAGAGACCCAGTACTTC. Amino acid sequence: CSVERGGQETQYF.

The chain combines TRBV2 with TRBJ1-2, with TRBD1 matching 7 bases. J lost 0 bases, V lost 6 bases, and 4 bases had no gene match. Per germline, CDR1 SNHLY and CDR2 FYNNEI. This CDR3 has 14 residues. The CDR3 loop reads CASRGDRTNYGYTF. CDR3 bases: TGTGCCAGCAGGGGGGACAGAACTAACTATGGCTACACCTTC.

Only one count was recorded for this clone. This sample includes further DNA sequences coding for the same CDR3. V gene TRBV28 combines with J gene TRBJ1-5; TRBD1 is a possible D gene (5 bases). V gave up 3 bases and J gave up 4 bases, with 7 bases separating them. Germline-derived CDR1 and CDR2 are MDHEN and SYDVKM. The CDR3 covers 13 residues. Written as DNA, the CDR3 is TGTGCCAGCAGTTTTCAGGGTAATCAGCCCCAGCATTTT. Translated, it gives CASSFQGNQPQHF.

The CDR3 nucleotides read TGTGCCAGTAGTATTGGGGACAGGGAGACCTATGGCTACACCTTC. It codes for CASSIGDRETYGYTF. The chain has TRBV19 and TRBJ1-2; 9 positions match TRBD1. The CDR3 contains 15 residues. Germline V lookup: CDR1 LNHDA, CDR2 SQIVND (reference sequence). V gave up 3 bases and J gave up 4 bases; unmatched junction bases: 6.

The CDR3 DNA is TGTGCCAGCAGTTTAGTCCCTGTGGGGGAGCTGTTTTTT. It encodes CASSLVPVGELFF. The V call is TRBV12-3 or TRBV12-4, the J call TRBJ2-2, with D hard to call. The CDR3 runs 13 residues. V dropped 1 base and J dropped 8 bases, with 8 bases sitting between them.

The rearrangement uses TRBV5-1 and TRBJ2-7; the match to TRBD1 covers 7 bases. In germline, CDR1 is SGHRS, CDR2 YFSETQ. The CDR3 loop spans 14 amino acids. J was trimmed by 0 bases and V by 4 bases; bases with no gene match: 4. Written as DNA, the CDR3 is TGCGCCAGCAGCAGGGACAGCCTCTCCTACGAGCAGTACTTC. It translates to CASSRDSLSYEQYF.